This TCR beta chain stems from a study of shared clonotypes between healthy human individuals (dated by TCRdb to the early 2020s). With respect to the entire study: The cohort comprised a couple of women and a few men aged 18 to 49 years. Each donor's leukapheresis produced roughly between about 0.9 and 9.5 billion PBMCs. Blood TCR repertoires of five healthy adults were deeply sequenced to estimate repertoire size and the extent of clonotype sharing between individuals. Libraries were prepared and TCR repertoires were sequenced by different laboratories using diverse techniques, in order to increase sequencing depth and limit assay-specific biases. Overall study outcomes, separate from this receptor: The genetic and exposure-history diversity represented was limited by the small number of donors. Only blood was sampled, and tissue TCR repertoires likely differ from those in blood. Based on pairwise subsampling, the degree of clonotype sharing among donors was expected to be affected by sequencing depth.

In the case of this clone: This receptor's antigen is unknown. No much larger clonotype is one base removed from it; base qualities were not supplied.

Healthy HIV-negative adults with no recently reported acute infections or vaccinations were included as donors. Every donor was a Caucasian adult living in Nashville, Tennessee, USA. For unsorted samples, about 90 million PBMCs were counted and genomic DNA was extracted with the QIAamp DNA Blood Mini kit. Blood was obtained by leukapheresis, after which PBMCs were separated by Ficoll-Histopaque density gradient centrifugation and cryopreserved in liquid nitrogen vapor phase. TCR CDR3 regions were amplified from genomic DNA by multiplex PCR using the deep immunoSEQ assay. Extracted genomic DNA from each cell subset was distributed evenly across all wells of several immunoSEQ 96-well plates, and each plate was treated as a replicate. For unsorted PBMC, around 330 ng genomic DNA, equal to 25,000 to 35,000 T cell genomes, was loaded into each replicate PCR. Ten immunoSEQ deep assay plates were used to sequence unsorted PBMC genomic DNA. Purified libraries were quantified with a Qubit 3.0 fluorometer, sized on a Bioanalyzer 2100, and re-quantified with the KAPA Library Quantification kit. Each immunoSEQ 96-well plate was sequenced on its own single-read 150-cycle Illumina NextSeq 550 flow cell. The paper's processing steps were these. Because only junctional sequences without quality scores were contained in the immunoSEQ output, filtering matching that applied to full-length reads could not be performed. To assign V/J genes and CDR3, sequences were annotated using PyIR, a Python wrapper for IgBLAST v1.9, with IMGT germline references. Reads were filtered out if the reads had weak V/J assignments (E-value above 1e-6), no CDR3, stop codons, out-of-frame junctions, or ambiguous translated residues. V3J clonotypes were defined as sequences sharing an identical inferred V gene, J gene, and CDR3 amino acid sequence. The percentage overlap between two repertoires was calculated by dividing the number of shared unique clonotypes by the size of the smaller repertoire. Repertoire richness was assessed with RTK rarefaction, the Chao1 estimator, and Recon v2.1 estimates of unobserved clonotypes. The table comes from immuneACCESS by way of TCRdb, which keeps in-frame sequences with V and J called. Part of the clones is missing from these tables; in studies checked, under half for an unresolved V gene and the rest for unknown reasons. V, J and clone size derive from that table, while D and trimming were established from the DNA sequence. Here the sample has roughly 480,000 clones; around three quarters occur a single time. Together, the top ten hold approximately 12% of the sample.

Trimming takes 5 bases from V and 11 bases from J, and the germline ends sit 22 bases apart. The CDR3 runs 15 residues from the cysteine to the phenylalanine. The CDR3 DNA has 45 bases and is translated from base 1. The germline V gene (reference sequence) provides CDR1 LNHNV and CDR2 YYDKDF. This sequence uses TRBV15 and TRBJ2-1; the D gene lacks a confident call. The material sequenced was PBMCs. This clonotype was obtained from a woman aged 40 to 49 in good health. Some clones in this sample may be carry-over from other donors' samples. The nucleotides read TGTGCCACCAGCGAAGATAGTTCTAGTGCCTCCAAGCAGTTCTTC. Translated, this gives CATSEDSSSASKQFF.